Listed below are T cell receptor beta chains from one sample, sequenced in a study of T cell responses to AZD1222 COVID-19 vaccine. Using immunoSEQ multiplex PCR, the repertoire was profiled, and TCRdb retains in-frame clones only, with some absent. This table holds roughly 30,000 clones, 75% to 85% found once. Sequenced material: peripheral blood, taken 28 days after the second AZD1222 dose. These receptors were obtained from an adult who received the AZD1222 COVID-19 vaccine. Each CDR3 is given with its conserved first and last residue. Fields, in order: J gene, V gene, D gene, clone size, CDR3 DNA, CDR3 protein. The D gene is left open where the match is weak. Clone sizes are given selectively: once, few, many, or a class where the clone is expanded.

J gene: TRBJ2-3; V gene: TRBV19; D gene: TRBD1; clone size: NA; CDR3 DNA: TGTGCCAGTAGGAAGGGACAGGCTGAAGGTGATACGCAGTATTTT; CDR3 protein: CASRKGQAEGDTQYF
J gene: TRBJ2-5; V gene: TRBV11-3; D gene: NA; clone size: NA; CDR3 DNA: TGTGCCAGCAGCCCCTCGGGAAGAGGGGAGACCCAGTACTTC; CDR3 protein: CASSPSGRGETQYF
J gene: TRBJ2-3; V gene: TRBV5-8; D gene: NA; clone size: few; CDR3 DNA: TGTGCCAGCAGCCTAGGCCGGGACTTCAGCACAGATACGCAGTATTTT; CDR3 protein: CASSLGRDFSTDTQYF
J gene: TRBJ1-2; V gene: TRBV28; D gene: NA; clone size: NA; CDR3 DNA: TGTGCCAGCAGTTTTGGGCACTATGGCTACACCTTC; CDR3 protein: CASSFGHYGYTF
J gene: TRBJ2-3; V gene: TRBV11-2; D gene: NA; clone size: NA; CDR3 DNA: TGTGCCAGCAGCCCCCTAGCCGCGGTAGATACGCAGTATTTT; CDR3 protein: CASSPLAAVDTQYF
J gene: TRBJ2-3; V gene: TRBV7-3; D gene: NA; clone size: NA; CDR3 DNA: TGTGCCAGCAGTCCTACCGGGGGACCAGATACGCAGTATTTT; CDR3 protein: CASSPTGGPDTQYF
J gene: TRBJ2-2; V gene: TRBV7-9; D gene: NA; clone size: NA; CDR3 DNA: TGTGCCAGCAGCTTTGAAACGGGGGAGCTGTTTTTT; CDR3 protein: CASSFETGELFF
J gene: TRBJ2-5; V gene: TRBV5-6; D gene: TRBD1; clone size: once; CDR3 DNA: TGTGCCAGCAGCTTACAGGGGGCTAAAGAGACCCAGTACTTC; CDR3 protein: CASSLQGAKETQYF
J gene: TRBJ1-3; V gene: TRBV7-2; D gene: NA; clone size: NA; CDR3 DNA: TGTGCCAGCAGCTTAGGAGGGACGGTCTCTGGAAACACCATATATTTT; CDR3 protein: CASSLGGTVSGNTIYF
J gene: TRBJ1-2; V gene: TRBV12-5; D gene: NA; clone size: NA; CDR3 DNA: TGTGCTAGTGGTTCGGGAAGGGGGTACCTTGGCTACACCTTC; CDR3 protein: CASGSGRGYLGYTF
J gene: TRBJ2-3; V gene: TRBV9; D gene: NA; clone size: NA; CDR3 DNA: TGTGCCAGCAGCGGAGGGACGACCCGGGATACGCAGTATTTT; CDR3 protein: CASSGGTTRDTQYF
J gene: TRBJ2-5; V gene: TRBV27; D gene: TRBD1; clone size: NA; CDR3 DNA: TGTGCCAGCAGTCGGGGACAGGGGCCCCAAGAGACCCAGTACTTC; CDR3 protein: CASSRGQGPQETQYF
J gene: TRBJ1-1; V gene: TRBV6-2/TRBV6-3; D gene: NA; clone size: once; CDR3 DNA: TGTGCCAGCAGTGACCAGGGGAGTGGCACTGAAGCTTTCTTT; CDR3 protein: CASSDQGSGTEAFF
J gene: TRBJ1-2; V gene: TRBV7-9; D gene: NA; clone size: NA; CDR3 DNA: TGTGCCAGCAGCTTAGTAGGAGGGAGGAACTATGGCTACACCTTC; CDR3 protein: CASSLVGGRNYGYTF
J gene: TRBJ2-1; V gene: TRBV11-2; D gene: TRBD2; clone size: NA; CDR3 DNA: TGTGCCACGAGGGTTGGCGGGGGTATGTACAATGAGCAGTTCTTC; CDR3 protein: CATRVGGGMYNEQFF
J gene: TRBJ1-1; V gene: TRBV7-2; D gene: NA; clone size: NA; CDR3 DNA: TGTGCCAGCAGCTACCAGGGGAACACTGAAGCTTTCTTT; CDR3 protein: CASSYQGNTEAFF
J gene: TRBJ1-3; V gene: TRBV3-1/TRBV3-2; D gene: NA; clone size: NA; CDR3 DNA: TGTGCCAGCAGCCGACAGGCTAGCTCTGGAAACACCATATATTTT; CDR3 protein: CASSRQASSGNTIYF
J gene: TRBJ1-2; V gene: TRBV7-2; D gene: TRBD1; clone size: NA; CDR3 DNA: TGTGCCAGCAGCTTGGACGACAGGGCCGTTAACTATGGCTACACCTTC; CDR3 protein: CASSLDDRAVNYGYTF
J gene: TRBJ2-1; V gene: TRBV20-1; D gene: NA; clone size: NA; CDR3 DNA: TGCAGTGCTAGTGTGGCGGGTAACCTTAACAATGAGCAGTTCTTC; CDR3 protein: CSASVAGNLNNEQFF
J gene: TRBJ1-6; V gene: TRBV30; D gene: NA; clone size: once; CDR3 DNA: TGTGCCTGGACACGGGTGGATTCACCCCTCCACTTT; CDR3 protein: CAWTRVDSPLHF
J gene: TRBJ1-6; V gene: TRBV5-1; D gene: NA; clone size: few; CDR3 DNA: TGCGCCAGCTCGGACAGTTATAATTCACCCCTCCACTTT; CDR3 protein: CASSDSYNSPLHF
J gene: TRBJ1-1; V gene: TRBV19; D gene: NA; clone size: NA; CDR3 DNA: TGTGCCACCAAGCCGGTATGGATGAACACTGAAGCTTTCTTT; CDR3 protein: CATKPVWMNTEAFF
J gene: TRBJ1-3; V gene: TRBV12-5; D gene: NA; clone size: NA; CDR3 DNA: TGTGCTAGTGGTTTGGTACTCGGGGACGGACAACTCTCTGGAAACACCATATATTTT; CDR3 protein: CASGLVLGDGQLSGNTIYF
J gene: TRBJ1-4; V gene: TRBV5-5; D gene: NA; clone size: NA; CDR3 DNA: TGTGCCAGCAGCTTGGTAGTTATCCAAGACGATGAAAAACTGTTTTTT; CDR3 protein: CASSLVVIQDDEKLFF
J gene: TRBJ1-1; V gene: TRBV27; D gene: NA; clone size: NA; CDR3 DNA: TGTGCCAGCAGTTTAAACAGGGCCACTGAAGCTTTCTTT; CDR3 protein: CASSLNRATEAFF
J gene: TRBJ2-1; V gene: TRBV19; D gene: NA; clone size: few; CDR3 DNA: TGTGCCAGTAGTGCCTATCGACAGTCCTCTACGGGGAATGAGCAGTTCTTC; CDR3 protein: CASSAYRQSSTGNEQFF
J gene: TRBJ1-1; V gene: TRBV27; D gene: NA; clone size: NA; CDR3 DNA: TGTGCCAGCAGTTTGAACAGGGCCACTGAAGCTTTCTTT; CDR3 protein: CASSLNRATEAFF
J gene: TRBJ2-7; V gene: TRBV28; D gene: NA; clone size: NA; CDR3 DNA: TGTGCCAGCAGGGACGACAGCGACGAGCAGTACTTC; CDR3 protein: CASRDDSDEQYF
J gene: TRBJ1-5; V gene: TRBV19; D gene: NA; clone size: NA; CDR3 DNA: TGTGCCAGTCGTACAGGTTCTAGCAATCAGCCCCAGCATTTT; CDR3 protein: CASRTGSSNQPQHF
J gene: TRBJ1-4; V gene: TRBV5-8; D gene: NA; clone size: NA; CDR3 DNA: TGTGCCAGCAGCTCGATACAGGGCGAGAAACTGTTTTTT; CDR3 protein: CASSSIQGEKLFF
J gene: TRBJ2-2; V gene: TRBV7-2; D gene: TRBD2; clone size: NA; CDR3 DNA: TGTGCCAGCAGCGCGCTAGCGGGGGGATCGGTCGGGGAGCTGTTTTTT; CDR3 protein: CASSALAGGSVGELFF
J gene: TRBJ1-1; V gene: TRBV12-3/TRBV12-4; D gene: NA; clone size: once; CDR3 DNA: TGTGCCAGCAGTTTAGGACTGAACACTGAAGCTTTCTTT; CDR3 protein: CASSLGLNTEAFF
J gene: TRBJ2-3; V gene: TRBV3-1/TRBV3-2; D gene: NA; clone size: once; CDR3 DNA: TGTGCCAGCAGCCGCCCCCTGGGGAGGGGGGCAGATACGCAGTATTTT; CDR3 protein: CASSRPLGRGADTQYF
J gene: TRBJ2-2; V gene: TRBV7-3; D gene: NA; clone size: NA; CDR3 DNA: TGTGCCAGCAGCTTAACGGTCGGCCTACCCACCGGGGAGCTGTTTTTT; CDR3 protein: CASSLTVGLPTGELFF
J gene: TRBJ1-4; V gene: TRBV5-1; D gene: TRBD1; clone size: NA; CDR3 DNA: TGCGCCAGCAGCCGACAGGGGACTTCAACTAATGAAAAACTGTTTTTT; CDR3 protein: CASSRQGTSTNEKLFF
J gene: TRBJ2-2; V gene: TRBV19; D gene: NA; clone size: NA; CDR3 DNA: TGTGCCAGCAAGAATCAGGGGAACACCGGGGAGCTGTTTTTT; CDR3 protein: CASKNQGNTGELFF
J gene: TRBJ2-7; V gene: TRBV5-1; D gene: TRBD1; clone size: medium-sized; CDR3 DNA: TGCGCCAGCAGTGATTCGTCAGGGGGCTACCACGAGCAGTACTTC; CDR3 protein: CASSDSSGGYHEQYF